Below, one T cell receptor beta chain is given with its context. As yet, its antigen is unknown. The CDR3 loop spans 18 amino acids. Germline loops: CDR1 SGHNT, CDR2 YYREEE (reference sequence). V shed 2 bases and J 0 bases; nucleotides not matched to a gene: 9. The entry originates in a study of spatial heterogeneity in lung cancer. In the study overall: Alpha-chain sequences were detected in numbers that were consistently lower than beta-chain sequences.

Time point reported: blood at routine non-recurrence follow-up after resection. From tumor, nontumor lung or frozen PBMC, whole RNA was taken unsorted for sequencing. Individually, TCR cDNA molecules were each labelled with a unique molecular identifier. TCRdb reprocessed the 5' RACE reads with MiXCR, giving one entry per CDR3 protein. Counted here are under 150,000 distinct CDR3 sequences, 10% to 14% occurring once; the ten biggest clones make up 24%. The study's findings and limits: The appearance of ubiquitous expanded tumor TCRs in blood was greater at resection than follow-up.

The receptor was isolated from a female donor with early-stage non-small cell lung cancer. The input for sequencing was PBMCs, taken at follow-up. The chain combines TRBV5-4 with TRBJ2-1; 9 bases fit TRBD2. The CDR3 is CASSLGGRGGSSYNEQFF. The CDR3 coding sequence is TGTGCCAGCAGCTTAGGCGGGAGGGGAGGAAGCTCCTACAATGAGCAGTTCTTC. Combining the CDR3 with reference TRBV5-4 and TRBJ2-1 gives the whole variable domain ETGVTQSPTHLIKTRGQQVTLRCSSQSGHNTVSWYQQALGQGPQFIFQYYREEENGRGNFPPRFSGLQFPNYSSELNVNALELDDSALYLCASSLGGRGGSSYNEQFFGPGTRLTVL.